This TCR beta chain originates from a study of T cells in women clearing cervical HPV infection (dated 2018 in TCRdb). The study in broad terms: The cases were some 27 women with histologically confirmed HPV16-related CIN3 or worse, and 2 of these cases were invasive cancers. The roughly 27 controls were women who cleared a single incident HPV16 infection within 12 months without developing precancer or cancer. Blood from cases was collected at the visit at which the lesion was first identified, whereas blood from controls was collected once infection was no longer detected. Among cases, blood sampling occurred a median of about 150 days after lesion detection, with an interquartile range of about 90 to 200 days. Since only a few of the women had HLA typing available, the possibility that HLA type was acting as a confounder could not be ruled out. The exploratory proof-of-principle case-control study was nested within the Guanacaste HPV Natural History Study in Costa Rica and compared TCR repertoires across cervical HPV16 outcomes. Cases and controls were matched on age within five years and on year of sample collection. Cases had a median age of about 34 years compared with 37 to 45 for controls, and baseline characteristics showed no significant differences between the groups. The parent cohort enrolled 10,049 women aged 18 or older in Guanacaste, Costa Rica, during about 1992 to 1994 and followed them for 7 to 8 years. As quality controls, five blinded duplicates were added to each group, bringing the total to about 60 samples made up of 50 or so participants and approximately ten replicates.

Every participant had a single incident cervical HPV16 infection, and prevalent HPV16 infections were excluded. Cervical HPV DNA was detected by MY09/MY11 PCR and genotyped by dot-blot hybridization. Roughly 15 mL of heparinized blood was centrifuged, after which the buffy coat was aliquoted, frozen at -30 degrees C, and then stored at -80 degrees C. QIAGEN kits were used to extract genomic DNA from buffy coat specimens. Remarks on this clone: Its antigen is still unknown. From the germline J gene comes the end of the CDR3, since the read stops 3 residues before it.

Overall study outcomes, separate from this receptor: TRBV6-7 relative abundance was lower in cases than in controls (around 0.11% versus 0.16%; Bonferroni P = 0.0008). TCR repertoire richness was significantly higher in CIN3+ cases than in controls across sequencing depths, while evenness did not differ. Because the number of T cells per sample was unknown, the richness differences could reflect varying T-cell content rather than repertoire biology. Random forest classifiers combining richness and V gene abundances distinguished cases from controls with an estimated AUC of more than 0.8. The cross-sectional design could not show whether associations preceded infection or resulted from it; effector/memory subsets and HPV-specific T cells were not isolated.

Taken from cysteine to phenylalanine, the CDR3 has 13 residues. The 30 bases shown cover part of the CDR3, and their frame starts at base 1. Per the germline V gene, MRHNA is the CDR1 and SNTAGT is the CDR2. TCR beta CDR3 regions were amplified by multiplex PCR from an average of about 1,300 ng genomic DNA per sample using the immunoSEQ assay. To correct primer bias, the assay used a complete synthetic TCR repertoire to set an amplification baseline. The amplicons were sequenced on the Illumina platform. The original pipeline was this. Sequence errors were corrected by clustering with frequency ratios and a modified nearest-neighbor algorithm, and the sequences were then analyzed in the immunoSEQ Analyzer using IMGT gene definitions. TCR richness and evenness were averaged over 20 rarefaction repeats at each rarefaction depth, excluding samples with fewer sequences than the depth. Wilcoxon rank sum tests with FDR correction were used to compare V, D and J gene relative abundances between the groups. Blinded duplicates gave an intraclass correlation of over 90% for TCR richness and an average of about 76% across under 75 gene segments. TCRdb limited this immuneACCESS table to in-frame rearrangements with V and J called. A share of clones is missing; checked studies link under half to unresolved V genes, and the rest is unexplained. The V and J calls and clone size come from that table; D and trimming were worked out from the DNA. The sample table gives tens of thousands of clones. The ten largest clones capture approximately 16% of the sample.

The sequence came from a woman between 18 and 75 years old with a cervical HPV16 infection that either progressed to CIN3+ or cleared (not recorded which). Sequenced sample: blood buffy coat. The chain links TRBV6-4 with TRBJ1-1; 7 bases in the junction line up with TRBD1. Here the CDR3 is given as CASSAEGRGEAFF. CDR3 DNA (partial): TGTGCCAGCAGCGCCGAGGGCAGGGGGGAA.